The subject of this entry is one T cell receptor (beta chain). The sample belongs to a study of shared clonotypes between healthy human individuals. V was pared by 6 bases and J by 3 bases, with 10 bases of the junction left unmatched. CDR3 length: 16 residues. Germline V CDR1 and CDR2: ENHRY, SYGVKD. Profiling relied on immunoSEQ multiplex PCR, and the TCRdb table lists in-frame clones only, not all of them. The table shows hundreds of thousands of clones, with less than 85% occurring only once. The rearrangement links TRBV10-3 to TRBJ2-1; 8 bases align to TRBD2. The sequenced material came from memory CD4+ T cells sorted from blood. Documented subset: CD45RA-negative fraction. This sequence originates from a woman between 25 and 40 years old in good health. The CDR3 loop is CAISPSASGYYNEQFF. In nucleotides, the CDR3 is TGTGCCATCAGCCCCTCAGCTAGCGGGTACTACAATGAGCAGTTCTTC.